This TCR beta chain derives from a study of blood T cell repertoires in COVID-19. Study details: There were acute and convalescent COVID-19 samples, and they came from the United States, Italy and Spain. Nucleic acid was either cDNA or gDNA, and it came from T cells, B-cell-depleted T cells, or PBMCs.

Original processing notes: Reference gene primer amplification gave nucleated cell count estimates. Generated by immunoSEQ multiplex PCR, the TCRdb table keeps only in-frame clones and is missing some. For V, J and clone size, that table is used; D and trimming come from the DNA. Counted here are roughly 440,000 clones, about nine tenths occurring once; the ten biggest clones make up roughly 12%. Seattle's enrolled individuals joined amid active infection and were then monitored longitudinally. Looked up from germline, CDR1 is MRHNA and CDR2 is SNTAGT. Trimming took 2 bases from V and 2 from J, leaving 8 bases between them. The CDR3 consists of 14 residues.

The source is a woman between 50 and 59 years old with COVID-19, enrolled during active disease. The material sequenced was peripheral blood. The chain links TRBV6-4 to TRBJ2-3; TRBD2 is a possible D gene (7 bases). The CDR3 DNA reads as TGTGCCAGCAGTGACGGGGGGGCCACAGATACGCAGTATTTT. It codes for CASSDGGATDTQYF.